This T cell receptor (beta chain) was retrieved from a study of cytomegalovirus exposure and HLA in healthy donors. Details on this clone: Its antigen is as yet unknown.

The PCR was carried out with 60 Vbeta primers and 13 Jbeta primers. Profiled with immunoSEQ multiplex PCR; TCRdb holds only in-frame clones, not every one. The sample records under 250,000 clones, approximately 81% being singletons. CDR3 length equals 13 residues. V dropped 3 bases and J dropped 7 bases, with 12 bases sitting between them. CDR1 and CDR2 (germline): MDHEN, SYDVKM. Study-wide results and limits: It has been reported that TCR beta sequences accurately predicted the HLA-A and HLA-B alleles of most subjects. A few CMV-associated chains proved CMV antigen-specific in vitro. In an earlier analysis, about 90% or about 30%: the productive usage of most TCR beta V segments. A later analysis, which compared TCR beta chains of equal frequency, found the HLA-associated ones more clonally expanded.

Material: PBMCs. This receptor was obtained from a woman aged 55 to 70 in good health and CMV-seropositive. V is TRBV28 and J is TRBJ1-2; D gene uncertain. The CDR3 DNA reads TGTGCCAGCAGTTTCGGGTTAGCGGGTGGCTACACCTTC. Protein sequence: CASSFGLAGGYTF.